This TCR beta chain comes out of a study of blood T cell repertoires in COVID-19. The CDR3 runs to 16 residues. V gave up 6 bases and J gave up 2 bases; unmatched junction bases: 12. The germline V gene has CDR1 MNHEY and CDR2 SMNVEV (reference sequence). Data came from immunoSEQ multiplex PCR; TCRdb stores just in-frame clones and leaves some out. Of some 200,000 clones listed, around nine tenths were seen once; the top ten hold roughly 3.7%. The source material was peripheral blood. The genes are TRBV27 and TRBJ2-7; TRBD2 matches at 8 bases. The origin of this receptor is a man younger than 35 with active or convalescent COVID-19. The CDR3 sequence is CASSLGGGLLTYEQYF. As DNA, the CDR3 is TGTGCCAGCAGCCTTGGCGGGGGGCTCTTAACCTACGAGCAGTACTTC.